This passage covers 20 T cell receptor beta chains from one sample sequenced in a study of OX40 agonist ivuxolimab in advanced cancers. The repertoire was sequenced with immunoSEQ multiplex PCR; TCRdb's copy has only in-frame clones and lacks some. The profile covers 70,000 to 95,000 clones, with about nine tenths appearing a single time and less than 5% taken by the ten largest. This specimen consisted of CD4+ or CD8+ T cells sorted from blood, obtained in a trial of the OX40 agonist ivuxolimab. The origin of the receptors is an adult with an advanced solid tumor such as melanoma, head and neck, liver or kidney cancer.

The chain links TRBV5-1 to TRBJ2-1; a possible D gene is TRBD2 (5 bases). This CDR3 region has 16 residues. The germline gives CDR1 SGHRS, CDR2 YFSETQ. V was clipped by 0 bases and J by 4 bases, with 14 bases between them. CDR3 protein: CASSLAVGASYNEQFF. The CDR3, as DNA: TGCGCCAGCAGCTTGGCCGTGGGAGCAAGTTACAATGAGCAGTTCTTC.

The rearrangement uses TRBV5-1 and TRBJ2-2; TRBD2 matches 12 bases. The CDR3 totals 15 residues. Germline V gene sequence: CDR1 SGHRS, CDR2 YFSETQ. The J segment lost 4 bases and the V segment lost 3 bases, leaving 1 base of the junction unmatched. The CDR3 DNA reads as TGCGCCAGCAGCTCGACTAGCGGGAGCACCGGGGAGCTGTTTTTT. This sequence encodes CASSSTSGSTGELFF.

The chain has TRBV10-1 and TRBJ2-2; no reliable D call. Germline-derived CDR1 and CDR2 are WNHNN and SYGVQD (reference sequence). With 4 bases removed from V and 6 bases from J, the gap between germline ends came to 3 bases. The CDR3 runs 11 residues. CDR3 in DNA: TGCGCCAGCAGTGGGTCCGGGGAGCTGTTTTTT. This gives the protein CASSGSGELFF.

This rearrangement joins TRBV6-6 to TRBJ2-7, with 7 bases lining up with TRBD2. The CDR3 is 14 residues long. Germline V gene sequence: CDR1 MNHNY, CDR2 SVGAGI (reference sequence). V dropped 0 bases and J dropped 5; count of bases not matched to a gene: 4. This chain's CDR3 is CASSYSGGSDEQYF. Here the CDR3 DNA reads TGTGCCAGCAGTTACTCGGGAGGGAGCGACGAGCAGTACTTC.

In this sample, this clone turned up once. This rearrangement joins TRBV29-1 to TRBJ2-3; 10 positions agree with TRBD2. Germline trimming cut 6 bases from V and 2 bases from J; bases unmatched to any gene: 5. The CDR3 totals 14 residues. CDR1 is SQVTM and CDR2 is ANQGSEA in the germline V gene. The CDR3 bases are TGCAGCGTGATGACTAGCGGGCACACAGATACGCAGTATTTT. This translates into CSVMTSGHTDTQYF.

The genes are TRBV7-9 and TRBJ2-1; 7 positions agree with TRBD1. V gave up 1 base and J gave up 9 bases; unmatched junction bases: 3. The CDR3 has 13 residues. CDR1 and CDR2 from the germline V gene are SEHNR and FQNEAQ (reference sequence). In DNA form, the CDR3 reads TGTGCCAGCAGCTTAGGAGGGGGCGGTGAGCAGTTCTTC. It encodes CASSLGGGGEQFF.

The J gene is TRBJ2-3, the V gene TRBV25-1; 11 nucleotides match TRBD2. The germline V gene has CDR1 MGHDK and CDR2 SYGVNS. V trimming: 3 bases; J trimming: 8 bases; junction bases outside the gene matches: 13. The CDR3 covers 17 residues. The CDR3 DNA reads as TGTGCCAGCAGTGAGGACCCACTAGCGGGAGAGGCCGGTACGCAGTATTTT. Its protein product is CASSEDPLAGEAGTQYF. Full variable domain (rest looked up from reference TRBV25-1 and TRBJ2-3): EADIYQTPRYLVIGTGKKITLECSQTMGHDKMYWYQQDPGMELHLIHYSYGVNSTEKGDLSSESTVSRIRTEHFPLTLESARPSHTSQYLCASSEDPLAGEAGTQYFGPGTRLTVL.

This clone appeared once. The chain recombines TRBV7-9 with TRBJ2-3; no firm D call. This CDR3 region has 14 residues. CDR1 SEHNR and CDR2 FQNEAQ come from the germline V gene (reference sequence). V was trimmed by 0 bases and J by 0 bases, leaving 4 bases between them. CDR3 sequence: CASSLALSTDTQYF. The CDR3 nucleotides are TGTGCCAGCAGCTTAGCGCTAAGCACAGATACGCAGTATTTT.

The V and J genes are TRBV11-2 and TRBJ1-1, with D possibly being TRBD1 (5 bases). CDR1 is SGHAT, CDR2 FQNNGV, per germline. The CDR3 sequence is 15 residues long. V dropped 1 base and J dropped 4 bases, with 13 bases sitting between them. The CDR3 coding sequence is TGTGCCAGCAGCTTAGTCGCGCAGGGAGGCACTGAAGCTTTCTTT. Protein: CASSLVAQGGTEAFF. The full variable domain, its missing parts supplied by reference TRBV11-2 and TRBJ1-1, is EAGVAQSPRYKIIEKRQSVAFWCNPISGHATLYWYQQILGQGPKLLIQFQNNGVVDDSQLPKDRFSAERLKGVDSTLKIQPAKLEDSAVYLCASSLVAQGGTEAFFGQGTRLTVV.

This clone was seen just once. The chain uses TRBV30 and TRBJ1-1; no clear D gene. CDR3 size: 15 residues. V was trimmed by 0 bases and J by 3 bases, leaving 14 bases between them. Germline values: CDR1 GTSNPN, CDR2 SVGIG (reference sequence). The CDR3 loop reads CAWSVQRGKDTEAFF. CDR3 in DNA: TGTGCCTGGAGTGTACAGCGGGGAAAAGACACTGAAGCTTTCTTT.

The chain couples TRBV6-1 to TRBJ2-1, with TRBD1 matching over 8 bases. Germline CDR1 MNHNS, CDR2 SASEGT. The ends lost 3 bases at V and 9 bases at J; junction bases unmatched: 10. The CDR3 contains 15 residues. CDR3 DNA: TGTGCCAGCAGTGAGGGGGCAGGGGGCCGTGGTGAGCAGTTCTTC. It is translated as CASSEGAGGRGEQFF.

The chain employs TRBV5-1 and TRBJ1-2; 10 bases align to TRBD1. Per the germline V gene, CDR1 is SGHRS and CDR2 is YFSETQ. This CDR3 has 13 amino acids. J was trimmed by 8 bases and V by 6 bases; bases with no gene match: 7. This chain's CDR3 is CASNPTGGFGYTF. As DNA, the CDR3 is TGCGCCAGCAACCCGACAGGGGGCTTCGGCTACACCTTC.

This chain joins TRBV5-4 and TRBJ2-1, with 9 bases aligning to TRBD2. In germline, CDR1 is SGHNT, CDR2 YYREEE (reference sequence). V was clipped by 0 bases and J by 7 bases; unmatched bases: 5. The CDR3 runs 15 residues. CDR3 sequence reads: CASSLVGLAENEQFF. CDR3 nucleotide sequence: TGTGCCAGCAGCTTGGTGGGACTAGCCGAAAATGAGCAGTTCTTC.

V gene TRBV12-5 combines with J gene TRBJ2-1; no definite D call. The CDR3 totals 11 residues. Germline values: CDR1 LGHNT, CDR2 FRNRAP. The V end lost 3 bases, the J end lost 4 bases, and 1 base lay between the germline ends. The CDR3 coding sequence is TGTGCTAGTGGTTTTTACAATGAGCAGTTCTTC. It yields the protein CASGFYNEQFF.

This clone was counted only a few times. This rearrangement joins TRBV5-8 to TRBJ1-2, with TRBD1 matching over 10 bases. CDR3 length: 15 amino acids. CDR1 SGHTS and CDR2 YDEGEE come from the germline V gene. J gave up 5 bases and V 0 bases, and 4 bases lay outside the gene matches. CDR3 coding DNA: TGTGCCAGCAGCTTGGGGGACAGGGGCCTTTATGGCTACACCTTC. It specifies CASSLGDRGLYGYTF.

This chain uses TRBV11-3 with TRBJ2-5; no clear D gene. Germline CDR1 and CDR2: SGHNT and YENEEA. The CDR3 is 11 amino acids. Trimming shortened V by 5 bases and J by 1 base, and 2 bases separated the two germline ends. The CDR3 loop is CASSAQETQYF. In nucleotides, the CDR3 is TGTGCCAGCAGCGCCCAAGAGACCCAGTACTTC.

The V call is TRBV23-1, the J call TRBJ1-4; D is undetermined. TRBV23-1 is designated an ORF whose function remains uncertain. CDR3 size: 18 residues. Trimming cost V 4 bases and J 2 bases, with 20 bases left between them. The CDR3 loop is CASSPRRLGITTNEKLFF. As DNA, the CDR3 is TGCGCCAGCAGTCCAAGGCGTTTGGGGATCACTACTAATGAAAAACTGTTTTTT.

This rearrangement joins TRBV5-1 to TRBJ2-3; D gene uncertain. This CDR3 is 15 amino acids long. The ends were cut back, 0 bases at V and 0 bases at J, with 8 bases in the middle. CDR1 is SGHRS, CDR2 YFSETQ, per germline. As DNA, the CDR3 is TGCGCCAGCAGCTTGGCTCAGCTTAGCACAGATACGCAGTATTTT. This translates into CASSLAQLSTDTQYF.

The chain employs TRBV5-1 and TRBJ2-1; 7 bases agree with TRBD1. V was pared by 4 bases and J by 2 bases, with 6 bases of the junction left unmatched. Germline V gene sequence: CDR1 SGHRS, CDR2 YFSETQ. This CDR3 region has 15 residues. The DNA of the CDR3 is TGCGCCAGCAGCAAAGACAGGGCCGCCTACAATGAGCAGTTCTTC. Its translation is CASSKDRAAYNEQFF.

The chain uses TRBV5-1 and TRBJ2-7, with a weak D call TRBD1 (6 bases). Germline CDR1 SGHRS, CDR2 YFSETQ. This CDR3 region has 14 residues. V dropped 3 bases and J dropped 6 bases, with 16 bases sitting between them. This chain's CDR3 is CASSSEGDQREQYF. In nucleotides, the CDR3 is TGCGCCAGCAGCTCCGAGGGGGACCAGCGCGAGCAGTACTTC.